These 27 T cell receptor beta chains came from one sample sequenced in a study of blood T cell repertoires in COVID-19 (dated by TCRdb to the early 2020s). The method was the immunoSEQ multiplex PCR assay. The table was pulled from immuneACCESS by TCRdb, which kept in-frame rearrangements only. Such tables lose some clones; where checked, under half of the loss comes from unresolved V genes, and the rest has no known cause. A total of roughly 670,000 clones appear in this sample, approximately 90% of them only once. Around 0.3% of the sample lies in the top ten. The sample comprised peripheral blood. Every receptor here comes from a woman aged 18-30 years with acute or convalescent COVID-19.

On this clone: Other DNA sequences in this specimen translate into the identical CDR3. J is TRBJ1-2 and V is TRBV5-1, with D perhaps matching TRBD1 (6 bases). V was clipped by 2 bases and J by 2 bases, with 10 bases between them. The CDR3 covers 14 residues. Germline V lookup: CDR1 SGHRS, CDR2 YFSETQ. The CDR3 DNA follows: TGCGCCAGCAGCTTACAGGGTGAGAACTATGGCTACACCTTC. This sequence encodes CASSLQGENYGYTF. The complete variable domain, with remaining parts taken from reference TRBV5-1 and TRBJ1-2, reads KAGVTQTPRYLIKTRGQQVTLSCSPISGHRSVSWYQQTPGQGLQFLFEYFSETQRNKGNFPGRFSGRQFSNSRSEMNVSTLELGDSALYLCASSLQGENYGYTFGSGTRLTVV.

The chain uses TRBV4-3 and TRBJ1-4; 9 bases fit TRBD1. J lost 4 bases, V lost 8 bases, and 5 bases had no gene match. Looked up from germline, CDR1 is LGHNA and CDR2 is YSLEER. The CDR3 runs 14 residues. The CDR3 region has the DNA TGCGCCAGCTCCCGACAGGGGGTTAATGAAAAACTGTTTTTT. Translation gives CASSRQGVNEKLFF.

Points on this clone: At the DNA level, this CDR3 is encoded by other sequences in the same sample as well. The chain recombines TRBV5-1 with TRBJ1-1; 9 nucleotides line up with TRBD1. Trimming took 2 bases from V and 5 from J; bases not matched to a gene: 1. CDR1 is SGHRS, CDR2 YFSETQ, per germline. The CDR3 spans 13 residues. The CDR3 region has the DNA TGCGCCAGCAGCTTTGGGACAGGGACTGAAGCTTTCTTT. Its protein is CASSFGTGTEAFF.

This chain connects TRBV6-5 to TRBJ1-2, with TRBD1 matching over 7 bases. J gave up 6 bases and V 0 bases, and 4 bases lay outside the gene matches. The CDR3 consists of 14 residues. Germline CDR1 is MNHEY and CDR2 is SVGAGI. The chain's CDR3 is CASSYSITGDGYTF. DNA of the CDR3: TGTGCCAGCAGTTACTCGATTACAGGGGATGGCTACACCTTC.

The chain is built from TRBV4-1 and TRBJ1-2, with D tentatively TRBD1 (6 bases). CDR3 size: 15 residues. The V end was cut by 2 bases, the J end by 8 bases, with 18 bases between. The germline CDR1 and CDR2 sequences are MGHRA and YSYEKL. The CDR3 DNA follows: TGCGCCAGCAGCCAACTTTGGACAGTCACGAGAGGCTACACCTTC. Translation: CASSQLWTVTRGYTF.

The V gene is TRBV6-5, the J gene TRBJ1-2, with 9 bases that match TRBD1. Germline V gene data show CDR1 as MNHEY and CDR2 as SVGAGI. The CDR3 consists of 13 residues. The J segment lost 4 bases and the V segment lost 8 bases, leaving 5 bases of the junction unmatched. CDR3 region: CASGTGKLYGYTF. CDR3 nucleotide sequence: TGTGCCAGCGGGACAGGGAAACTCTATGGCTACACCTTC.

V gene TRBV10-3 combines with J gene TRBJ2-2; D ambiguous. This CDR3 spans 14 amino acids. Germline CDR1 and CDR2: ENHRY and SYGVKD. V lost 0 bases, J lost 6 bases, and 8 bases lay in between. The CDR3 reads CAISESGDSGELFF. CDR3 nucleotide sequence: TGTGCCATCAGTGAGTCCGGAGATTCCGGGGAGCTGTTTTTT.

The chain uses TRBV10-2 and TRBJ1-5; D perhaps matches TRBD1 (5 bases). Germline CDR1 and CDR2: WSHSY and SAAADI. V was trimmed by 10 bases and J by 1 base, leaving 14 bases between them. This CDR3 is built from 14 residues. CDR3 coding DNA: TGCGCCACCCGGGGCGGGATGAGCAATCAGCCCCAGCATTTT. This encodes CATRGGMSNQPQHF.

The chain has TRBV18 and TRBJ1-5, with 9 bases matching TRBD1. CDR3 length: 18 residues. Trimming removed 5 bases from V and 6 bases from J; junction bases left unmatched: 17. Germline CDR1 reads KGHSH; CDR2 reads LQKENI. The CDR3 DNA reads TGTGCCAGCTCAGCCACCGAGGACAGGGGCCCCACGGGTCAGCCCCAGCATTTT. Translating it yields CASSATEDRGPTGQPQHF. Supplemented by reference TRBV18 and TRBJ1-5, the full variable domain reads NAGVMQNPRHLVRRRGQEARLRCSPMKGHSHVYWYRQLPEEGLKFMVYLQKENIIDESGMPKERFSAEFPKEGPSILRIQQVVRGDSAAYFCASSATEDRGPTGQPQHFGDGTRLSIL.

The chain combines TRBV2 with TRBJ2-7, with unresolved D. There are 11 residues in the CDR3. Deletions cut 10 bases from V and 2 bases from J, with 9 bases between. Germline lookup yields CDR1 SNHLY and CDR2 FYNNEI. The CDR3: CATTEAYEQYF. CDR3 DNA sequence: TGTGCCACCACAGAAGCCTACGAGCAGTACTTC.

The chain uses TRBV11-3 and TRBJ1-1, with D tentatively TRBD1 (5 bases). The germline V gene encodes CDR1 SGHNT and CDR2 YENEEA. The CDR3 is 13 residues long. Trimming removed 3 bases from V and 4 bases from J, with 9 bases in between. The CDR3 here is CASSLGEGTEAFF. The CDR3 DNA reads as TGTGCCAGCAGCTTGGGGGAGGGCACTGAAGCTTTCTTT.

A single count supports this clone. Here the CDR3 DNA reads TGTGCCAGCAGCCAAGCACTCTTAGCGGGGGGGAGGGCAGATACGCAGTATTTT. This translates into CASSQALLAGGRADTQYF. The chain recombines TRBV3-1 (or the pseudogene TRBV3-2) with TRBJ2-3; TRBD2 matches at 11 bases. Germline V gene sequence: CDR1 LGHDT, CDR2 YNNKEL (reference sequence). The CDR3 has 18 amino acids. J gave up 4 bases and V 1 base, and 10 bases lay outside the gene matches.

CDR3 in DNA: TGTGCCAGCAGTTCCTGGGGCATCCAGTGGCCCCAGCATTTT. Protein: CASSSWGIQWPQHF. The genes are TRBV28 and TRBJ1-5, with D perhaps matching TRBD1 (5 bases). Germline V gene data show CDR1 as MDHEN and CDR2 as SYDVKM. The CDR3 is 14 amino acids. The V end was cut by 4 bases, the J end by 9 bases, with 16 bases between. The full variable domain, completed using reference TRBV28 and TRBJ1-5, is DVKVTQSSRYLVKRTGEKVFLECVQDMDHENMFWYRQDPGLGLRLIYFSYDVKMKEKGDIPEGYSVSREKKERFSLILESASTNQTSMYLCASSSWGIQWPQHFGDGTRLSIL.

There are a few counts of this clone. CDR3 DNA sequence: TGTGCCATCAGTGAGTCGACCGACACCTCCTCCTACGAGCAGTACTTC. This translates into CAISESTDTSSYEQYF. The chain combines TRBV10-3 with TRBJ2-7; D not certain. The germline gives CDR1 ENHRY, CDR2 SYGVKD. There are 16 residues in the CDR3. Trimming shortened V by 0 bases and J by 0 bases, and 12 bases separated the two germline ends.

The chain has TRBV30 and TRBJ1-2; 7 positions agree with TRBD1. The CDR3 runs to 14 residues. Germline CDR1 GTSNPN, CDR2 SVGIG (reference sequence). V trimming: 1 base; J trimming: 4 bases; junction bases outside the gene matches: 6. CDR3 nucleotides: TGTGCCTGGAGTGAAAACAGGGGAACCTATGGCTACACCTTC. It yields the protein CAWSENRGTYGYTF.

The V call is TRBV7-5, the J call TRBJ2-7; the table's D gene call, TRBD1, was not cross checked with the DNA. TRBV7-5 is a listed pseudogene. CDR3 length: 13 residues. DNA for the CDR3: TGTGCCAGAAGCTCATACAGGGGTGGGGAGCAGTACTTC. Its translation: CARSSYRGGEQYF.

The rearrangement links TRBV7-3 to TRBJ2-1; 8 bases fit TRBD2. CDR1 is SGHTA, CDR2 FQGTGA, per germline. The V segment lost 3 bases and the J segment 3 bases; nucleotides outside the gene matches: 10. This CDR3 is built from 17 residues. The CDR3 loop reads CASSFGYAGGFYNEQFF. DNA for the CDR3: TGTGCCAGCAGCTTCGGCTATGCGGGGGGCTTCTACAATGAGCAGTTCTTC.

This clone was seen only once. This chain joins TRBV7-2 and TRBJ1-1, with D perhaps TRBD1 (6 bases). This CDR3 region has 12 residues. Germline values: CDR1 SGHTA, CDR2 FQGNSA. The germline V and J ends were trimmed by 3 bases and 11 bases, with 13 bases remaining between them. Here the CDR3 reads CASSFNRAGAFF. The DNA for the CDR3 is TGTGCCAGCAGCTTTAACAGGGCTGGGGCTTTCTTT.

The chain has TRBV7-8 and TRBJ2-7; possibly TRBD1 for D (6 bases). Trimming stripped 2 bases from V and 5 bases from J, with 10 bases between. Germline V gives CDR1 SGHVS, CDR2 FQNEAQ. CDR3 size: 13 residues. Written as DNA, the CDR3 is TGTGCCAGCAGCTTAAACAGGGCCCACGAGCAGTACTTC. It specifies CASSLNRAHEQYF.

This clone has just a few counts. V and J are TRBV2 and TRBJ1-4; D ambiguous. V lost 7 bases to trimming and J lost 8 bases, with 14 bases between them. The V gene's germline CDR1 is SNHLY and CDR2 FYNNEI. The CDR3 covers 13 residues. Written as DNA, the CDR3 is TGTGCCAGCATGAAGGAGATAGGCGAAAAACTGTTTTTT. Translated: CASMKEIGEKLFF. Together with reference TRBV2 and TRBJ1-4, the CDR3 gives the full variable domain: EPEVTQTPSHQVTQMGQEVILRCVPISNHLYFYWYRQILGQKVEFLVSFYNNEISEKSEIFDDQFSVERPDGSNFTLKIRSTKLEDSAMYFCASMKEIGEKLFFGSGTQLSVL.

V is TRBV3-1 (or the pseudogene TRBV3-2) and J is TRBJ2-1; D uncertain. Germline lookup yields CDR1 LGHDT and CDR2 YNNKEL (reference sequence). Trimming stripped 6 bases from V and 8 bases from J, with 11 bases between. This CDR3 is 12 amino acids long. The CDR3 protein is CASSYDEDEQFF. Here the CDR3 DNA reads TGTGCCAGCAGTTACGACGAGGATGAGCAGTTCTTC.

The chain carries TRBV13 and TRBJ2-7; 8 bases fit TRBD1. J gave up 3 bases and V 4 bases, and 5 bases lay outside the gene matches. There are 14 residues in the CDR3. Germline CDR1 is PRHDT and CDR2 is FYEKMQ (reference sequence). CDR3 DNA sequence: TGTGCCAGCAGCTCGACAGGGGTGCTCTACGAGCAGTACTTC. This translates into CASSSTGVLYEQYF. The entire variable domain, with the rest obtained from reference TRBV13 and TRBJ2-7, is as follows: AAGVIQSPRHLIKEKRETATLKCYPIPRHDTVYWYQQGPGQDPQFLISFYEKMQSDKGSIPDRFSAQQFSDYHSELNMSSLELGDSALYFCASSSTGVLYEQYFGPGTRLTVT.

This clone occurred a few times. This sequence joins TRBV19 and TRBJ1-1; 7 bases align to TRBD1. Germline CDR1 reads LNHDA; CDR2 reads SQIVND (reference sequence). V shed 3 bases and J 4 bases; nucleotides not matched to a gene: 11. There are 16 residues in the CDR3. The CDR3 DNA follows: TGTGCCAGTAGTATCGGACCAGGGGGTGGTGGCACTGAAGCTTTCTTT. Translation gives CASSIGPGGGGTEAFF.

The chain joins TRBV10-3 to TRBJ1-2; 7 bases are shared with TRBD1. There are 15 residues in the CDR3. The trim removed 0 bases at V and 6 bases at J, leaving 7 bases unmatched. Germline assignment: CDR1 ENHRY and CDR2 SYGVKD. The CDR3 reads CAISESALDRDGYTF. The CDR3 DNA reads as TGTGCCATCAGTGAGTCCGCCTTAGACAGGGATGGCTACACCTTC.

V gene TRBV4-1 combines with J gene TRBJ2-3; 11 bases match TRBD2. CDR3 size: 16 residues. Germline V gene lookup returns CDR1 MGHRA and CDR2 YSYEKL. With V trimmed by 1 base and J by 2 bases, 2 bases remained unmatched. The CDR3 coding sequence is TGCGCCAGCAGCCAAGCGGGACTAGCGGACACAGATACGCAGTATTTT. The encoded protein is CASSQAGLADTDTQYF.

The rearrangement links TRBV27 to TRBJ1-2; 7 nucleotides line up with TRBD1. The CDR3 runs to 19 residues. Germline loops: CDR1 MNHEY, CDR2 SMNVEV (reference sequence). With 4 bases clipped from V and 3 bases from J, the junction kept 20 bases outside the gene matches. In DNA form, the CDR3 reads TGTGCCAGCAGTTCCGCCACGTTCTCAAAGGGACAGAGAGACTATGGCTACACCTTC. Translating it yields CASSSATFSKGQRDYGYTF.

The J gene is TRBJ1-4, the V gene TRBV12-5; D is undetermined. Germline V gene sequence: CDR1 LGHNT, CDR2 FRNRAP. Trimming removed 0 bases at V and 4 bases at J, with 9 bases between. This CDR3 is built from 15 residues. The CDR3: CASGLVLRGNEKLFF. CDR3 bases: TGTGCTAGTGGTTTGGTTCTTAGAGGTAATGAAAAACTGTTTTTT. Using reference TRBV12-5 and TRBJ1-4 for the parts outside the CDR3, the full variable domain is DARVTQTPRHKVTEMGQEVTMRCQPILGHNTVFWYRQTMMQGLELLAYFRNRAPLDDSGMPKDRFSAEMPDATLATLKIQPSEPRDSAVYFCASGLVLRGNEKLFFGSGTQLSVL.